A single sample is the source of the 16 T cell receptor beta chains below, sequenced in a study of shared clonotypes between healthy human individuals. Profiled with immunoSEQ multiplex PCR; TCRdb holds only in-frame clones, not every one. The table includes roughly 1.5 million clones, roughly 98% detected once. Sequenced material: naive CD4+ T cells sorted from blood. The subset here: CD45RA+ positively selected. These receptor sequences come from a man aged 25-45 years in good health.

The rearrangement joins TRBV5-4 to TRBJ2-5; tentative D call: TRBD1 (6 bases). Germline loops: CDR1 SGHNT, CDR2 YYREEE (reference sequence). The germline V and J ends were trimmed by 4 bases and 1 base, with 14 bases remaining between them. The CDR3 is 15 residues long. CDR3 in DNA: TGTGCCAGCAGCAGCAGACAGGAACCCCAAGAGACCCAGTACTTC. It translates to CASSSRQEPQETQYF.

This chain links TRBV6-1 with TRBJ2-5; possibly TRBD2 for D (5 bases). The CDR3 runs 15 residues. Per germline, CDR1 MNHNS and CDR2 SASEGT. The germline V and J ends were trimmed by 4 bases and 9 bases, with 21 bases remaining between them. The CDR3 spells CASSGVAALTGAQYF. The CDR3 region has the DNA TGTGCCAGCAGTGGGGTTGCGGCCCTCACCGGGGCCCAGTACTTC.

The chain uses TRBV9 and TRBJ2-2; 11 bases are shared with TRBD2. Germline V gene data show CDR1 as SGDLS and CDR2 as YYNGEE. V lost 1 base, J lost 4 bases, and 0 bases stayed unmatched. There are 15 residues in the CDR3. The CDR3 here is CASSVTSGSTGELFF. DNA of the CDR3: TGTGCCAGCAGCGTAACTAGCGGGAGCACCGGGGAGCTGTTTTTT. The full variable domain, in which reference TRBV9 and TRBJ2-2 provide the parts outside the CDR3, is DSGVTQTPKHLITATGQRVTLRCSPRSGDLSVYWYQQSLDQGLQFLIQYYNGEERAKGNILERFSAQQFPDLHSELNLSSLELGDSALYFCASSVTSGSTGELFFGEGSRLTVL.

V usage is TRBV11-2 and J usage is TRBJ2-7; possibly TRBD2 for D (7 bases). Germline V lookup: CDR1 SGHAT, CDR2 FQNNGV. The ends were cut back, 4 bases at V and 4 bases at J, with 17 bases in the middle. The CDR3 loop spans 15 amino acids. CDR3 sequence: CASSSLGGGGYEQYF. DNA for the CDR3: TGTGCCAGCAGCTCCTTAGGGGGAGGGGGTTACGAGCAGTACTTC.

This clone was seen once. V is TRBV9 and J is TRBJ2-7; the match to TRBD2 covers 10 bases. Trimming cost V 3 bases and J 2 bases; bases outside gene matches: 2. Germline V gives CDR1 SGDLS, CDR2 YYNGEE. The CDR3 length is 14 residues. CDR3 nucleotide sequence: TGTGCCAGCAGCGAAGCGGGAGGGACCTACGAGCAGTACTTC. This gives the protein CASSEAGGTYEQYF.

The J gene is TRBJ1-5, the V gene TRBV6-1; TRBD1 might be the D (6 bases). The CDR3 has 15 amino acids. Trimming took off 5 bases at V and 6 bases at J, with 17 bases between the two ends. The germline V gene encodes CDR1 MNHNS and CDR2 SASEGT. The DNA of the CDR3 is TGTGCCAGCAGTAAACTTTTTGGGGGGGCTCAGCCCCAGCATTTT. This codes for CASSKLFGGAQPQHF.

This chain uses TRBV10-3 with TRBJ2-5; D is undetermined. The germline V gene encodes CDR1 ENHRY and CDR2 SYGVKD. CDR3 size: 16 residues. V lost 5 bases and J lost 1, with 17 bases in between. The CDR3: CAISQTPTRGQETQYF. The CDR3 bases are TGTGCCATCAGTCAAACCCCCACTCGAGGCCAAGAGACCCAGTACTTC.

The chain uses TRBV10-2 and TRBJ2-1; D is ambiguous. Germline V CDR1 and CDR2: WSHSY, SAAADI. CDR3 length: 13 amino acids. V was clipped by 6 bases and J by 0 bases, with 6 bases between them. The CDR3 loop is CASRLSSYNEQFF. CDR3 DNA: TGCGCCAGCAGGTTGAGCTCCTACAATGAGCAGTTCTTC.

To note about this clone: Other DNA sequences in this specimen translate into the identical CDR3. This chain links TRBV27 with TRBJ1-5; D gene unclear. Germline CDR1 is MNHEY and CDR2 is SMNVEV (reference sequence). Between the trimmed V and J ends, which lost 3 bases and 2 bases, there was a span of 5 bases. This CDR3 region has 13 residues. The CDR3 reads CASSLRGNQPQHF. In DNA form, the CDR3 reads TGTGCCAGCAGTTTGCGGGGCAATCAGCCCCAGCATTTT.

The chain has TRBV15 and TRBJ1-5; D is unresolved. The CDR3 is 13 amino acids. V dropped 1 base and J dropped 5 bases, with 6 bases sitting between them. CDR1 LNHNV and CDR2 YYDKDF come from the germline V gene (reference sequence). CDR3 in amino acids: CATSRVPYQPQHF. The CDR3 region has the DNA TGTGCCACCAGCAGAGTCCCCTATCAGCCCCAGCATTTT. The full variable domain, its missing parts supplied by reference TRBV15 and TRBJ1-5, is DAMVIQNPRYQVTQFGKPVTLSCSQTLNHNVMYWYQQKSSQAPKLLFHYYDKDFNNEADTPDNFQSRRPNTSFCFLDIRSPGLGDTAMYLCATSRVPYQPQHFGDGTRLSIL.

V gene TRBV9 combines with J gene TRBJ1-1, with TRBD1 as a possible D gene (6 bases). Germline V lookup: CDR1 SGDLS, CDR2 YYNGEE. The CDR3 length is 14 residues. V lost 0 bases to trimming and J lost 3 bases, with 9 bases between them. CDR3 protein: CASSVVDSDTEAFF. CDR3 DNA sequence: TGTGCCAGCAGCGTAGTGGACAGTGACACTGAAGCTTTCTTT.

The chain carries TRBV7-9 and TRBJ2-2; a possible D gene is TRBD1 (5 bases). V was shortened by 1 base and J by 4 bases, with 7 bases between the two germline ends. Germline values: CDR1 SEHNR, CDR2 FQNEAQ (reference sequence). This CDR3 is 14 amino acids long. DNA for the CDR3: TGTGCCAGCAGCTTAGAGGGGTTCACCGGGGAGCTGTTTTTT. It encodes CASSLEGFTGELFF.

The rearrangement uses TRBV20-1 and TRBJ1-5; no reliable D call. Germline CDR1 reads DFQATT; CDR2 reads SNEGSKA (reference sequence). The V end lost 4 bases, the J end lost 11 bases, and 9 bases lay between the germline ends. The CDR3 consists of 10 residues. CDR3 bases: TGCAGTGCTACTCTCGGGGCCCAGCATTTT. Its protein is CSATLGAQHF.

The rearrangement links TRBV28 to TRBJ2-6, with a possible D match to TRBD1 (5 bases). The ends were cut back, 5 bases at V and 3 bases at J, with 11 bases in the middle. Looked up from germline, CDR1 is MDHEN and CDR2 is SYDVKM. The CDR3 contains 15 residues. CDR3 in DNA: TGTGCCAGCAGTGGCAGGGATGGTGGGGCCAACGTCCTGACTTTC. Translated, it gives CASSGRDGGANVLTF.

A note on this clone: Other DNA sequences in the same sample also yield this CDR3. The chain has TRBV5-1 and TRBJ2-7; 9 nucleotides line up with TRBD2. The CDR3 has 16 amino acids. Germline-derived CDR1 and CDR2 are SGHRS and YFSETQ. Unmatched junction bases numbered 4, after V lost 0 bases and J lost 0 bases. The CDR3 sequence is CASSLGPSGNSYEQYF. The CDR3, as DNA: TGCGCCAGCAGCTTGGGTCCTAGCGGGAACTCCTACGAGCAGTACTTC.

The chain recombines TRBV30 with TRBJ2-1; 8 bases fit TRBD2. With 2 bases clipped from V and 4 bases from J, the junction kept 7 bases outside the gene matches. Germline V lookup: CDR1 GTSNPN, CDR2 SVGIG (reference sequence). The CDR3 totals 15 residues. The CDR3 spells CAWSHGRAHYNEQFF. The CDR3 region has the DNA TGTGCCTGGAGTCACGGGAGGGCCCATTACAATGAGCAGTTCTTC.